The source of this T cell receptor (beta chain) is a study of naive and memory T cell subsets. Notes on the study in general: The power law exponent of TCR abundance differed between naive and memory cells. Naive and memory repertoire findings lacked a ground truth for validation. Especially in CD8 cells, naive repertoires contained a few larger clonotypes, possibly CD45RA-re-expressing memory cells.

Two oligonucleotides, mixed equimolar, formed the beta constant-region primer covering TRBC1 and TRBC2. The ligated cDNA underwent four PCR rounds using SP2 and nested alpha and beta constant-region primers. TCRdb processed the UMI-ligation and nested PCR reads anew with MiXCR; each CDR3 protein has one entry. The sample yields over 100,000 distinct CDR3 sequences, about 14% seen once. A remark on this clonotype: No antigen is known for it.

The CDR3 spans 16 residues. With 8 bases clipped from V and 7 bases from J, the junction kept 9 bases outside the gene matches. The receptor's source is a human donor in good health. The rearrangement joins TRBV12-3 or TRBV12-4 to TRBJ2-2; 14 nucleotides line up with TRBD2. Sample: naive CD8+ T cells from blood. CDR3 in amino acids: CASSWGLAGAFGELFF. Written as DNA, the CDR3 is TGTGCCAGCTCCTGGGGACTAGCGGGAGCCTTCGGGGAGCTGTTTTTT.